The source of this TCR beta chain is a study of blood T cell repertoires in COVID-19. As for this clone: The same CDR3 arises from other DNA sequences in this sample as well.

Sequencing used immunoSEQ multiplex PCR; TCRdb keeps in-frame clones, though not all of them. Of under 300,000 clones listed, around 83% are singletons. Germline CDR1 MGHRA, CDR2 YSYEKL. There are 13 residues in the CDR3. The V and J ends lost 1 base and 2 bases respectively, with 6 bases between them. This TCR derives from a man younger than 40 who had recovered from COVID-19. The sequencing input was peripheral blood. J is TRBJ2-7 and V is TRBV4-1, with D unclear. In nucleotides, the CDR3 is TGCGCCAGCAGCCAAGGCCGGGCCTACGAGCAGTACTTC. Translating gives CASSQGRAYEQYF.